The clone carrying this T cell receptor (beta chain) has just a few counts. As yet, its antigen is unknown. The germline V gene encodes CDR1 SGHRS and CDR2 YFSETQ. V was clipped by 4 bases and J by 7 bases; unmatched bases: 6. The CDR3 loop spans 15 amino acids. The sample comes from a study of T cell responses to AZD1222 COVID-19 vaccine. Study results and limitations: Spike-specific TCR breadth and depth went up after people got two AZD1222 doses. Close to half of spike-specific TCRs reportedly recognize unmutated variant regions. Clonal diversity may have been underestimated in mostly white British donors.

The assay was immunoSEQ multiplex PCR, and TCRdb's table has in-frame clones only and misses some. The top ten clones hold approximately 18% of a sample with around 130,000 clones, over 75% of them seen once. The V call is TRBV5-1, the J call TRBJ1-5; the match to TRBD1 covers 12 bases. The receptor's source is an adult in good health. The specimen comprised peripheral blood, sampled on day 0 of MenACWY control vaccination. The CDR3 here is CASSPGTGGEQPQHF. CDR3 sequence (DNA): TGCGCCAGCAGCCCGGGGACAGGGGGCGAACAGCCCCAGCATTTT.